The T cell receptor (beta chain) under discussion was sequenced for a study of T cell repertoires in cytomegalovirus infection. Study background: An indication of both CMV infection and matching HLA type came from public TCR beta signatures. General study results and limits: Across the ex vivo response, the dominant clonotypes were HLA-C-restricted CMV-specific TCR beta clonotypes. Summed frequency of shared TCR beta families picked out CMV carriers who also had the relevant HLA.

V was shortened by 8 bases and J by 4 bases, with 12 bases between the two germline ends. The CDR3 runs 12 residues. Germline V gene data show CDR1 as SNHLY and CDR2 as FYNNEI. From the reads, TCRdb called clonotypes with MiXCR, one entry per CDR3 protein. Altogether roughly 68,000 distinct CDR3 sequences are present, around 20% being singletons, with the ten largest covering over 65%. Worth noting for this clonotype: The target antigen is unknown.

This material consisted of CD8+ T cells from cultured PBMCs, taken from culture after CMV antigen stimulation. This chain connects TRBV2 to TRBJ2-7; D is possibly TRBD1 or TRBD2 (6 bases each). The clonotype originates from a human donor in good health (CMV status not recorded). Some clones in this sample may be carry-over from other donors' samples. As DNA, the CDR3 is TGTGCCAGCCTTAGCGGACAGTACGAGCAGTACTTC. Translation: CASLSGQYEQYF.